This record covers a single TCR beta chain. The germline V gene has CDR1 ENHRY and CDR2 SYGVKD. Between the trimmed V and J ends, which lost 6 bases and 4 bases, there was a span of 19 bases. The CDR3 loop spans 16 amino acids. These data come from a study of shared clonotypes between healthy human individuals. Using immunoSEQ multiplex PCR, the repertoire was profiled, and TCRdb retains in-frame clones only, with some absent. The sample includes around 1.5 million clones, nearly 99% seen only once; the top ten take roughly 0.42%. This TCR derives from a young man in good health. What was sequenced was naive CD4+ T cells sorted from blood. The sample's subset: CD45RA+ positively selected. V and J are TRBV10-3 and TRBJ1-3; D is uncertain. CDR3 nucleotide sequence: TGTGCCATCAGCGCGACAACCGGGTCTTACGGAAACACCATATATTTT. This codes for CAISATTGSYGNTIYF.